These 20 T cell receptor beta chains share one sample of origin, sequenced in a study of a mutant IDH1 vaccine in newly diagnosed glioma. The time point was: baseline, week 1 (first vaccination visit). Treatment indicated: pre-vaccination baseline after standard-of-care therapy. Sequenced by immunoSEQ multiplex PCR; TCRdb stores in-frame clones only, minus some. Of more than 80,000 clones detected, around four fifths appear once; the ten largest clones hold approximately 7.4%. Sequenced here: PBMCs, sampled from a glioma patient treated with radiotherapy, temozolomide or both. These receptors were obtained from a woman between 50 and 59 years old with glioma.

In this sample, this clone turned up once. For the CDR3, the DNA is TGTGCCAGCAGTGACAGGGGTCGGAATCAGCCCCAGCATTTT. Its translation: CASSDRGRNQPQHF. The V gene is TRBV6-1, the J gene TRBJ1-5; maybe TRBD1 (6 bases). This CDR3 is built from 14 residues. V shed 3 bases and J shed 4 bases, with 10 bases lying between them. Per the germline V gene, CDR1 is MNHNS and CDR2 is SASEGT.

Notes on this clone: Other DNA variants within this sample encode the same CDR3. The chain recombines TRBV27 with TRBJ1-2; D remains ambiguous. The V gene's germline CDR1 is MNHEY and CDR2 SMNVEV (reference sequence). The CDR3 has 13 amino acids. V was pared by 3 bases and J by 2 bases, with 7 bases between. CDR3 DNA sequence: TGTGCCAGCAGTTTGGCGGCCAACTATGGCTACACCTTC. This translates into CASSLAANYGYTF.

The V call is TRBV7-9, the J call TRBJ1-2, with TRBD1 identical over 8 bases. This CDR3 has 13 residues. Germline V gene data show CDR1 as SEHNR and CDR2 as FQNEAQ (reference sequence). V lost 5 bases and J lost 3; bases outside the gene matches: 2. The CDR3 nucleotides read TGTGCCAGCAGCCCACAGGGGGACTATGGCTACACCTTC. This sequence encodes CASSPQGDYGYTF.

The chain joins TRBV23-1 to TRBJ1-1; tentative D call: TRBD1 (5 bases). TRBV23-1 is an ORF, and what it does is uncertain. This CDR3 comprises 13 residues. Trimming removed 4 bases at V and 11 bases at J, with 17 bases between. The CDR3 spells CASSRPSGTEAFF. The CDR3 nucleotides read TGCGCCAGCAGTCGCCCTAGTGGGACGGAGGCTTTCTTT.

V usage is TRBV7-2 and J usage is TRBJ1-5; a possible D gene is TRBD1 (6 bases). Trimming shortened V by 0 bases and J by 2 bases, and 8 bases separated the two germline ends. Germline lookup yields CDR1 SGHTA and CDR2 FQGNSA. The CDR3 spans 15 residues. CDR3 sequence (DNA): TGTGCCAGCAGCTTAGCGGGGGCGGGCAATCAGCCCCAGCATTTT. Protein sequence: CASSLAGAGNQPQHF.

The rearrangement links TRBV19 to TRBJ1-1; D remains ambiguous. The germline V gene encodes CDR1 LNHDA and CDR2 SQIVND (reference sequence). The length of the CDR3 is 15 residues. Trimming cost V 3 bases and J 8 bases, with 19 bases left between them. This chain's CDR3 is CASSIQSRFGVEAFF. The CDR3 DNA reads as TGTGCCAGTAGTATCCAGAGCAGGTTCGGGGTGGAAGCTTTCTTT.

The chain recombines TRBV19 with TRBJ2-3; 8 bases align to TRBD2. This CDR3 has 14 residues. The V gene's germline CDR1 is LNHDA and CDR2 SQIVND (reference sequence). V trimming: 4 bases; J trimming: 6 bases; junction bases outside the gene matches: 6. CDR3 amino acids: CASSRRGVWDTQYF. The CDR3 region has the DNA TGTGCCAGTAGTAGGCGGGGGGTATGGGATACGCAGTATTTT.

The V and J genes are TRBV2 and TRBJ2-7; D gene uncertain. Germline-derived CDR1 and CDR2 are SNHLY and FYNNEI. This CDR3 is built from 14 residues. The V and J ends lost 8 bases and 6 bases respectively, with 20 bases between them. The CDR3, as DNA: TGTGCCAGCCAGTCGGCTTTCGACACGGGCGAGCAGTACTTC. It translates to CASQSAFDTGEQYF.

The genes are TRBV5-1 and TRBJ2-3, with 9 bases matching TRBD1. This CDR3 has 14 amino acids. Losses at the gene ends were 4 bases for V and 5 bases for J; bases not matched to a gene: 5. CDR1 is SGHRS, CDR2 YFSETQ, per germline. CDR3 coding DNA: TGCGCCAGCAGCCGCGGACAGGGGCAAGATACGCAGTATTTT. Translating gives CASSRGQGQDTQYF. Looking up the rest from reference TRBV5-1 and TRBJ2-3 gives the full variable domain: KAGVTQTPRYLIKTRGQQVTLSCSPISGHRSVSWYQQTPGQGLQFLFEYFSETQRNKGNFPGRFSGRQFSNSRSEMNVSTLELGDSALYLCASSRGQGQDTQYFGPGTRLTVL.

The J gene is TRBJ2-1, the V gene TRBV10-2; 8 bases agree with TRBD2. In germline, CDR1 is WSHSY, CDR2 SAAADI. The CDR3 has 14 residues. V gave up 6 bases and J gave up 4 bases; unmatched junction bases: 5. CDR3 sequence: CASSLLAGYNEQFF. CDR3 coding DNA: TGCGCCAGCAGCCTATTAGCGGGGTACAATGAGCAGTTCTTC.

The J gene is TRBJ2-6, the V gene TRBV7-3; the D is unclear. The V and J ends lost 4 bases and 4 bases respectively, with 8 bases between them. This CDR3 is built from 14 residues. Germline CDR1 is SGHTA and CDR2 is FQGTGA. CDR3 sequence (DNA): TGTGCCAGCAGCTCTGGGGTGGGGGCCAACGTCCTGACTTTC. It specifies CASSSGVGANVLTF.

The chain employs TRBV10-3 and TRBJ2-5; D remains unclear. CDR1 ENHRY and CDR2 SYGVKD come from the germline V gene. The germline V and J ends were trimmed by 4 bases and 1 base, with 4 bases remaining between them. The CDR3 covers 12 residues. The CDR3 loop reads CAISALQETQYF. The CDR3 DNA reads TGTGCCATCAGTGCCCTCCAAGAGACCCAGTACTTC.

The gene calls are TRBV6-5 and TRBJ1-2, with D unclear. V dropped 2 bases and J dropped 5 bases, with 18 bases sitting between them. This CDR3 is 16 amino acids long. Germline V lookup: CDR1 MNHEY, CDR2 SVGAGI. The CDR3 DNA follows: TGTGCCAGCAGTTACGCCCCTACGGCATCGTTGTATGGCTACACCTTC. It yields the protein CASSYAPTASLYGYTF.

The chain joins TRBV5-6 to TRBJ1-6; D not resolved. V shed 0 bases and J shed 10 bases, with 11 bases lying between them. CDR1 and CDR2 from the germline V gene are SGHDT and YYEEEE. This CDR3 is built from 14 residues. CDR3 loop: CASSLGPPGSPLHF. The CDR3 region has the DNA TGTGCCAGCAGCTTGGGCCCGCCGGGATCACCCCTCCACTTT. Using reference TRBV5-6 and TRBJ1-6 for the parts outside the CDR3, the full variable domain is DAGVTQSPTHLIKTRGQQVTLRCSPKSGHDTVSWYQQALGQGPQFIFQYYEEEERQRGNFPDRFSGHQFPNYSSELNVNALLLGDSALYLCASSLGPPGSPLHFGNGTRLTVT.

The chain couples TRBV11-3 to TRBJ1-6, with D possibly matching TRBD1 (5 bases). Germline V gene lookup returns CDR1 SGHNT and CDR2 YENEEA. V was pared by 5 bases and J by 1 base, with 12 bases between. CDR3 length: 16 amino acids. In nucleotides, the CDR3 is TGTGCCAGCAGCCTGGGGAGGGGATCCTATAATTCACCCCTCCACTTT. This codes for CASSLGRGSYNSPLHF.

CDR3 region: CASSPGTAGGTYEQYF. In DNA form, the CDR3 reads TGTGCCAGCTCACCAGGGACAGCGGGGGGCACCTACGAGCAGTACTTC. The chain combines TRBV18 with TRBJ2-7; 9 bases match TRBD2. The germline CDR1 and CDR2 sequences are KGHSH and LQKENI. V lost 2 bases, J lost 2 bases, and 7 bases stayed unmatched. The CDR3 length is 16 residues.

The gene calls are TRBV7-7 and TRBJ2-5; TRBD1 is a possible D gene (6 bases). The CDR3 is 13 residues long. The V gene lost 4 bases and the J gene lost 6 bases, with 12 bases spanning the gap. Germline V gives CDR1 SSHAT, CDR2 FNYEAQ (reference sequence). Here the CDR3 reads CASSSGHTKTQYF. CDR3 sequence (DNA): TGTGCCAGCAGCTCGGGACATACAAAGACCCAGTACTTC.

The chain is built from TRBV30 and TRBJ2-5, with 7 bases lining up with TRBD2. CDR1 and CDR2 (germline): GTSNPN, SVGIG (reference sequence). V shed 0 bases, J shed 5 bases, and the junction held 9 bases outside the gene matches. CDR3 length: 15 residues. In DNA form, the CDR3 reads TGTGCCTGGAGTGTACGCAGCGGGGTTGTGGAGACCCAGTACTTC. Protein: CAWSVRSGVVETQYF.

The chain couples TRBV9 to TRBJ1-6; D call uncertain. This CDR3 region has 15 residues. With 4 bases removed from V and 7 bases from J, the gap between germline ends came to 15 bases. In germline, CDR1 is SGDLS, CDR2 YYNGEE. CDR3 protein: CASSPTPANNSPLHF. The CDR3 bases are TGTGCCAGCAGCCCTACCCCAGCCAACAATTCACCCCTCCACTTT. Full variable domain (remainder filled in from reference TRBV9 and TRBJ1-6): DSGVTQTPKHLITATGQRVTLRCSPRSGDLSVYWYQQSLDQGLQFLIQYYNGEERAKGNILERFSAQQFPDLHSELNLSSLELGDSALYFCASSPTPANNSPLHFGNGTRLTVT.

This clone was seen a few times. The chain uses TRBV6-5 and TRBJ1-1; 9 bases map to TRBD1. Germline V gives CDR1 MNHEY, CDR2 SVGAGI. The V and J ends lost 5 bases and 6 bases, in that order; junction bases with no gene match: 4. The CDR3 is 13 residues long. DNA of the CDR3: TGTGCCAGCAGTCGGCGACAGGGGGCTGAAGCTTTCTTT. This codes for CASSRRQGAEAFF.